This T cell receptor (beta chain) was obtained from a study of cytomegalovirus exposure and HLA in healthy donors. With 60 Vbeta and 13 Jbeta primers, the PCR was carried out. The method was immunoSEQ multiplex PCR; TCRdb's version includes in-frame clones alone and lacks a portion of them. The profile shows around 180,000 clones, 70% to 90% of them singletons. Details on this clone: What it binds is unknown.

The germline V gene has CDR1 SSHAT and CDR2 FNYEAQ (reference sequence). The CDR3 is 15 amino acids. General observations from the study: Sequence variants that were highly shared formed a cluster that was likely a sequencing artifact. Among donors in an Asian-associated ancestry cluster, a later analysis reportedly found fewer N-insertions than the approximately 670-donor mean.

V and J are TRBV7-7 and TRBJ2-5; 11 bases match TRBD1. The J call may be incorrect, as the DNA end agrees better with TRBJ2-7. This clonotype was obtained from a male donor in good health and CMV-seronegative. The sequenced material came from PBMCs. CDR3 in DNA: TGTGCCAGCAGCTTGGGGACAGGGGGCTCCTACGAGCAGTACTTC. This sequence encodes CASSLGTGGSYEQYF.